This passage covers 7 T cell receptor beta chains from one sample sequenced in a study of cytomegalovirus exposure and HLA in healthy donors. PCR employed 60 Vbeta and 13 Jbeta primers. Some clones are missing from TCRdb's copy, which holds only in-frame ones; the method was immunoSEQ multiplex PCR. The table lists some 140,000 clones, more than 70% of them singletons. Sequences were obtained from PBMCs. The receptors here all came from a male donor in good health and CMV-seropositive.

The rearrangement joins TRBV7-2 to TRBJ2-2, with D unclear. The V and J ends lost 1 base and 1 base respectively, with 7 bases between them. CDR1 is SGHTA, CDR2 FQGNSA, per germline. This CDR3 comprises 15 residues. CDR3 amino acids: CASSLDSGNTGELFF. CDR3 DNA sequence: TGTGCCAGCAGCTTAGATTCCGGGAACACCGGGGAGCTGTTTTTT.

Of note for this clone: At one end the junction does not follow the germline gene, possibly because of a read error. The genes are TRBV7-9 and TRBJ2-7; 7 nucleotides agree with TRBD2. CDR3 length equals 15 residues. The germline CDR1 and CDR2 sequences are SEHNR and FQNEAQ (reference sequence). The CDR3 spells CSSSFAQRGAYEQYF. The CDR3 bases are TGTTCCAGCAGCTTCGCGCAGCGGGGTGCCTACGAGCAGTACTTC.

This chain connects TRBV18 to TRBJ1-5, with D maybe TRBD1 (5 bases). The CDR3 length is 17 residues. CDR1 and CDR2 (germline): KGHSH, LQKENI. Trimming pared 2 bases from V and 1 base from J, leaving 15 bases between. CDR3 sequence (DNA): TGTGCCAGCTCACCATCCCCAGGGTTTTTAAGCAATCAGCCCCAGCATTTT. It yields the protein CASSPSPGFLSNQPQHF. Full variable domain (remainder filled in from reference TRBV18 and TRBJ1-5): NAGVMQNPRHLVRRRGQEARLRCSPMKGHSHVYWYRQLPEEGLKFMVYLQKENIIDESGMPKERFSAEFPKEGPSILRIQQVVRGDSAAYFCASSPSPGFLSNQPQHFGDGTRLSIL.

This chain joins TRBV7-8 and TRBJ2-5; maybe TRBD1 (6 bases). The tail of the sequence fits TRBJ2-7 better, so the J call may be wrong. Germline V CDR1 and CDR2: SGHVS, FQNEAQ. The CDR3 is 16 residues long. The CDR3 DNA follows: TGTGCCAGCAGCCATACAGGGTGGGAGCTATCCTACGAGCAGTACTTC. Translating gives CASSHTGWELSYEQYF.

This chain connects TRBV30 to TRBJ1-1; possible D gene TRBD1, 6 bases. CDR3 length: 13 amino acids. V was cut by 2 bases and J by 5 bases, with 12 bases left in between. Per germline, CDR1 GTSNPN and CDR2 SVGIG (reference sequence). In DNA form, the CDR3 reads TGTGCCTGGAGTCCACAGGGAGATACTGAAGCTTTCTTT. This gives the protein CAWSPQGDTEAFF. Full variable domain (rest looked up from reference TRBV30 and TRBJ1-1): SQTIHQWPATLVQPVGSPLSLECTVEGTSNPNLYWYRQAAGRGLQLLFYSVGIGQISSEVPQNLSASRPQDRQFILSSKKLLLSDSGFYLCAWSPQGDTEAFFGQGTRLTVV.

The rearrangement uses TRBV6-6 and TRBJ1-1, with TRBD1 matching 8 bases. CDR3 length equals 15 residues. The J segment lost 2 bases and the V segment lost 7 bases, leaving 9 bases of the junction unmatched. In germline, CDR1 is MNHNY, CDR2 SVGAGI (reference sequence). The CDR3 bases are TGTGCCAGCAATTCAGGGGGCTACCTCAACACTGAAGCTTTCTTT. Translation: CASNSGGYLNTEAFF.

This sequence joins TRBV5-1 and TRBJ1-2, with 7 bases matching TRBD1. Germline lookup yields CDR1 SGHRS and CDR2 YFSETQ. Trimming took 0 bases from V and 4 from J; bases not matched to a gene: 3. The CDR3 runs 14 residues. The DNA for the CDR3 is TGCGCCAGCAGCTTGGAGGGACAGAGCTATGGCTACACCTTC. It translates to CASSLEGQSYGYTF.